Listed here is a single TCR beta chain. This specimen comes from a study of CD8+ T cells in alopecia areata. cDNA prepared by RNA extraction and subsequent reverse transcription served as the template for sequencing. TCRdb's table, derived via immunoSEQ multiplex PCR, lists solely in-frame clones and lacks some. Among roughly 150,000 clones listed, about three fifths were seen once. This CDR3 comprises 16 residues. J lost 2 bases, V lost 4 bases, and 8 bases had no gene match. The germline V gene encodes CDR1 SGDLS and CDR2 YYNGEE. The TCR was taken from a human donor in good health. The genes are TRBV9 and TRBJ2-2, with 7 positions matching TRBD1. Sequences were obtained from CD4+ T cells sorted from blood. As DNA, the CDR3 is TGTGCCAGCAGCTCCCTCGGGACAGTAAACACCGGGGAGCTGTTTTTT. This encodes CASSSLGTVNTGELFF.